This TCR beta chain was observed in a study of cytomegalovirus exposure and HLA in healthy donors (dated by TCRdb to about 2017). In terms of the full investigation: In an earlier analysis of 550 to 750 of the donors, 250 to 300 Gb of sequence data and 90 million to 120 million unique TCR beta sequences from 180 million or so T cells were reported. All discovery cohort repertoires had been generated on a single sequencing platform. Five DR-DQ haplotypes were treated as single units for association and clustering because of strong linkage in the cohort. To predict cytomegalovirus infection status, the study combined high-throughput TCR immunosequencing, statistical association of individual TCRs with disease status, and machine learning. Across about 380 genotyped donors of the cohort, an average of roughly 250,000 unique TCR beta nucleotide sequences per donor were sequenced, and approximately 19% of those sequences were non-productive. A separate validation cohort of roughly 130 different subjects was used in addition to the roughly 640-subject first cohort. Genome-wide SNP genotypes for about 55% of the 666 donors were used in a later genetic analysis, which treated that subset as a discovery cohort. Of the 350 to 400 genotyped donors, about 80% fell in the genetic ancestry cluster associated with self-reported Caucasian donors. The study aimed to test whether signatures of past pathogen exposure could be identified by cataloging public T cell receptors. Typing coverage varied by locus: roughly 620-630 donors for A, B, C, DRB1 and DQB1; 500 to 550 for DQA1; more than 600 for DPA1; under 490 for DPB1. In an earlier analysis of 587 of the donors, high-throughput TCR beta sequencing was used to judge whether each TCR beta V gene segment behaved as functional or pseudogenic. HLA typing included class I and class II loci at four-digit resolution. An early release that covered fewer than 750 HLA-typed donors contained about 300 gigabases of sequencing data and about 93 million unique TCR sequences. Donor age, sex, ethnicity and CMV serostatus were compiled alongside the repertoire data. In the later analysis, no new phenotypic data were used to find candidate immune exposures; instead, reliance was placed on TCR beta sequences and their occurrence across donors. A later analysis re-analyzed previously published TCR beta repertoires from 666 donors and added high-resolution HLA genotyping to study TCR occurrence patterns. The study profiled the T cell repertoires of more than 500 subjects by immunosequencing and related them to cytomegalovirus serostatus.

V is reduced by 10 bases and J by 4 bases, leaving a spacing of 19 bases between them. In the germline V gene, CDR1 corresponds to SNHLY and CDR2 to FYNNEI. There are 14 amino acids in the CDR3, from cysteine to phenylalanine inclusive. Of the read, only the CDR3 DNA is kept; its 42 bases are in frame from base 1. The library was produced with the immunoSEQ multiplex PCR assay. For the multiplex PCR, a mixture combining 60 forward primers for TCR Vbeta segments and 13 reverse primers for TCR Jbeta segments was used. A multiplex PCR assay on genomic DNA amplified the CDR3 region of rearranged TCR beta genes. The amplified TCR beta libraries were sequenced on the Illumina HiSeq System as 87-base-pair reads. The original methods were these. A later analysis tallied around 87 million unique TCR beta chains across the approximately 670 repertoires, and some 12 million of those chains were shared by two or more donors. To remove PCR and sequencing errors, raw reads were error-corrected and collapsed into unique sequences using a nearest-neighbor algorithm that merged closely related sequences. To assign V, D and J gene segments, CDR3 sequences were aligned to IMGT reference sequences. For a sequence to be retained, at least a six-nucleotide match to both a V gene segment and a J gene segment was required. Rearrangements were classified as productive when the CDR3 lacked stop codons and remained in frame with V and J, and all other rearrangements were classified as non-productive. CDR3 was defined by IMGT convention, running from the second conserved V-encoded cysteine to the conserved J-encoded phenylalanine. In an earlier analysis of roughly 610 of the donors, sequences lacking an unambiguous match to a single V gene segment were excluded. An earlier analysis of about 600 of the donors called V segments functional above 56.7% productive rearrangements and segregating when the between-donor standard deviation exceeded 5%. To diagnose cytomegalovirus status from the catalog of TCR beta chain sequences, a statistical classification framework was built. A later analysis assigned V and J genes by comparing TCR nucleotide sequences with IMGT/GENE-DB human TR gene sequences. The TCRdist pipeline was used in a later analysis to assign CDR3 sequences and most-parsimonious VDJ recombination scenarios. In a later analysis, each TCR beta chain was defined by its CDR3 amino acid sequence together with its V-gene family, and reads without a unique V-gene family were excluded. A later analysis removed 592 highly shared, low-generation-probability nucleotide sequences to deal with suspected cross-contamination and a sequencing artifact. In a later analysis, a clonal expansion index for each public chain was calculated from normalized within-repertoire ranks of inferred template counts. A later analysis computed generation probabilities with a VDJ recombination model fitted to out-of-frame rearrangements, and checked the results against IGoR. In a later analysis, TCR-TCR, TCR-HLA and TCR-CMV co-occurrence was scored with hypergeometric tests, and a repertoire-size bias correction was applied to TCR pairs. False discovery rates were estimated in a later analysis by permuting HLA or CMV assignments 20 times. A later analysis grouped co-occurring TCRs with DBSCAN, adding TCRdist sequence similarity when clustering within HLA-allele-positive subsets. For co-occurrence clustering, repertoires with fewer than 30,000 or more than 120,000 public chains were excluded, along with a handful of repertoires with anomalous nucleotide sharing. TCRdb provides this immuneACCESS table in a form limited to in-frame rearrangements. Some clones are lacking; in checked studies, under half of them reflect an unresolved V gene, and why the rest are absent is not known. V and J calls and clone size come straight from that table; D and trimming were deduced from the DNA. For this sample the table gives 150,000 to 200,000 clones, of which more than 65% were detected only once. Roughly 6.7% of the sample goes to the ten largest clones.

The cohort comprised 550 to 700 healthy bone marrow donors. At the time of sampling, all cohort members were nominally healthy, though unrecorded immune exposures were likely present. The donor was CMV seropositive and belonged to the group of 250 to 300 seropositive cohort members. Each donor provided a peripheral blood sample, and peripheral blood mononuclear cells were used for TCR beta sequencing. The Qiagen DNeasy Blood Extraction Kit was used to extract genomic DNA from the blood cell samples. About this clone itself: This clone's antigen is unknown. Base qualities are not recorded, but no much larger clone differs from it by a single base.

Study-level results and caveats: A further reported finding was that TCR beta sequences accurately predicted the HLA-A and HLA-B alleles for most subjects in the first cohort. In a later analysis, several top co-occurrence clusters were reported to appear linked to parvovirus B19, influenza, CMV and Epstein-Barr virus. Some IMGT-functional V segments, including TRBV6-2 and TRBV6-3, could not be distinguished by the 87-base-pair reads and were therefore excluded. Because HLA typing was unavailable for some donors at each locus, only the typed subset was used in association tests. In a later genetic analysis, fewer N-insertions in productive TCRs were reported among donors in an Asian-associated ancestry cluster than the roughly 700-donor mean. A later analysis associated about 17,000 TCR beta sequences with specific HLA alleles at a false discovery rate of 0.05. About 15 rarely observed V segments, including chromosome 9 orphons, were excluded from the earlier analysis of about 600 of the donors because counts were too low. For the cohort, immune exposure information was limited to CMV serostatus. A cluster of highly shared sequence variants was judged likely to be a technical artifact of the sequencing pipeline. The study listed 150 to 200 TCR beta chains as associated with cytomegalovirus. The classifier was reported to diagnose cytomegalovirus status with high specificity and sensitivity in both the original and validation cohorts. Correlated functional status among segregating V segments might reflect linkage disequilibrium, but an unknown experimental factor could not be ruled out. In an earlier analysis of under 600 of the donors, most TCR beta V segments were observed in productive rearrangements about 87% or about 30% of the time, broadly matching IMGT annotations. It was suggested by the authors that the approach could potentially be generalized to other disease states and immunological phenotypes. Most TCR sequences were observed very rarely across donors, whereas some public TCRs were present in many individuals. A few of the identified cytomegalovirus-associated TCR beta chains were confirmed in vitro to be specific for cytomegalovirus antigens. V-gene and J-gene trimming of TCR beta chains was associated with a missense DCLRE1C variant in a later genetic analysis, and the association was replicated in an independent cohort. A later analysis found that most CMV-associated TCR beta chains appeared HLA-restricted, with HLA associations seemingly driven largely by CMV exposure. In a later analysis, TCR association rates were found to vary across HLA loci, with the most associated TCRs seen for DRB1 alleles and the fewest for HLA-C alleles. When HLA alleles, especially DR and DQ, strongly co-occurred, attributing TCR associations to individual alleles was difficult. Roughly uniform sequencing depth across donors was assumed in presence/absence analyses, although this assumption may not hold. A later analysis found that HLA-associated TCR beta chains were more clonally expanded and had lower generation probabilities than equally common non-associated chains. In this cohort, only TCR beta chains were sequenced, and detectable features were limited by the absence of alpha or paired-chain data.

Sample: PBMCs. The chain uses TRBV2 and TRBJ1-2; a tentative D call is TRBD1 (5 bases match). The receptor comes from a man in his fifties or sixties in good health and CMV-seropositive. This receptor carries the CDR3 CATNGGGIAYGYTF. In nucleotide form, the sequence is TGTGCCACCAATGGGGGGGGTATTGCCTATGGCTACACCTTC.